This T cell receptor (beta chain) was sequenced in a study of OX40 agonist ivuxolimab in advanced cancers. This CDR3 has 15 residues. The J segment lost 0 bases and the V segment lost 4 bases, leaving 7 bases of the junction unmatched. CDR1 SGHNT and CDR2 YYREEE come from the germline V gene (reference sequence). Using immunoSEQ multiplex PCR, the repertoire was profiled, and TCRdb retains in-frame clones only, with some absent. The data hold about 69,000 clones, with around 83% observed a single time. Specimen: CD4+ or CD8+ T cells sorted from blood, collected in a trial of the OX40 agonist ivuxolimab. This receptor was identified in an adult with an advanced solid tumor such as melanoma, head and neck, liver or kidney cancer. This rearrangement joins TRBV5-4 to TRBJ2-7; 7 bases match TRBD2. As DNA, the CDR3 is TGTGCCAGCAGCAAGATAGCGGGTGCCTCCTACGAGCAGTACTTC. This codes for CASSKIAGASYEQYF.